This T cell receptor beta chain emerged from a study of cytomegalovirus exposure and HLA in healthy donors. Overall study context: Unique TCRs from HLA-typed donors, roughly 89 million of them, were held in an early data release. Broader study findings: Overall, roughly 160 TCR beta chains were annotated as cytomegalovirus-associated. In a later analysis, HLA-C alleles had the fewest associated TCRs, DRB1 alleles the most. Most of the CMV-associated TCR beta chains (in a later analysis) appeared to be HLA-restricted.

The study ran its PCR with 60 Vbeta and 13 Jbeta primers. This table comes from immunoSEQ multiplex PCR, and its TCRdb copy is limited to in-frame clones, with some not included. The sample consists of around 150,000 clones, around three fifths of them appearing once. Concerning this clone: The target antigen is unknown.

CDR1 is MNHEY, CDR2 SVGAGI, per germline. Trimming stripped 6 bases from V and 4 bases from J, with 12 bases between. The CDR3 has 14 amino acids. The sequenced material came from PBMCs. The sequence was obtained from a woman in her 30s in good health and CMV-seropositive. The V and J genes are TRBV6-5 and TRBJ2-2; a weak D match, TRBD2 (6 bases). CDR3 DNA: TGTGCCAGCAGCCCCGGCGGGGCCACCGGGGAGCTGTTTTTT. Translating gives CASSPGGATGELFF.